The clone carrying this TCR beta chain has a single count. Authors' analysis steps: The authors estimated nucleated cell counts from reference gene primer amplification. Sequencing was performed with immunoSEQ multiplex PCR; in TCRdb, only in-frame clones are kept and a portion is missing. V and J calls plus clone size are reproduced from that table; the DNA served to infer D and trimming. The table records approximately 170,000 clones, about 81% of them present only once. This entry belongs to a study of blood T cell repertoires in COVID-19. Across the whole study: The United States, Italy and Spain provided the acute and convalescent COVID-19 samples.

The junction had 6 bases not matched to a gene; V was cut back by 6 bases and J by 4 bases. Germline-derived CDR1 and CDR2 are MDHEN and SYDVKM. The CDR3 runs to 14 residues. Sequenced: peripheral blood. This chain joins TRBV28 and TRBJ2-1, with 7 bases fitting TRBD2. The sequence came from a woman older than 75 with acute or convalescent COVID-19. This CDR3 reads CASSPNSGYNEQFF. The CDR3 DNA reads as TGTGCCAGCAGCCCAAATAGCGGGTACAATGAGCAGTTCTTC.